This is a list of T cell receptor beta chains from one sample in a study of blood T cell repertoires in COVID-19. The method was immunoSEQ multiplex PCR; TCRdb's version includes in-frame clones alone and lacks a portion of them. The sample consists of 90,000 to 130,000 clones, around 89% of them appearing once. Sequenced: peripheral blood. The source is a woman between 45 and 65 years old with acute or convalescent COVID-19. The CDR3 runs from the conserved cysteine through the conserved F or W. D genes are given only for firm matches. Expanded clones are given a class, and other clones once, few, many or no size at all.

D,V,J,size,CDR3,DNA
TRBD2,TRBV27,TRBJ2-7,once,CASSNTGLASYEQYF,TGTGCCAGCAGTAATACTGGACTAGCGAGCTACGAGCAGTACTTC
-,TRBV5-4,TRBJ2-2,-,CASRGNTGELFF,TGTGCCAGCCGAGGGAACACCGGGGAGCTGTTTTTT
-,TRBV6-5,TRBJ2-7,-,CASSYGPRSYEQYF,TGTGCCAGCAGTTACGGGCCCCGCTCCTACGAGCAGTACTTC
-,TRBV29-1,TRBJ1-2,-,CSVDRGEDGYTF,TGCAGCGTTGATCGCGGAGAGGATGGCTACACCTTC
-,TRBV19,TRBJ2-6,-,CASSIWGTSPSGANVLTF,TGTGCCAGTAGTATATGGGGCACTAGCCCCTCTGGGGCCAACGTCCTGACTTTC
-,TRBV27,TRBJ1-3,-,CASSLGALAGNTIYF,TGTGCCAGCAGTTTGGGGGCGTTAGCTGGAAACACCATATATTTT
-,TRBV5-1,TRBJ1-2,-,CASSLDPLSGYTF,TGCGCCAGCAGCTTGGATCCCCTTTCGGGCTACACCTTC
TRBD2,TRBV10-1,TRBJ2-1,-,CASNGLAGGRGEQFF,TGCGCCAGCAATGGACTAGCAGGAGGTCGCGGAGAGCAGTTCTTC
-,TRBV19,TRBJ1-2,-,CASSGGAQYGYTF,TGTGCCAGTAGTGGCGGCGCTCAATATGGCTACACCTTC
TRBD1,TRBV19,TRBJ1-2,-,CASRTGDYGYTF,TGTGCCAGTAGGACAGGGGATTATGGCTACACCTTC
-,TRBV20-1,TRBJ2-5,-,CSARIRETQYF,TGCAGTGCTAGAATCCGAGAGACCCAGTACTTC
-,TRBV19,TRBJ2-1,-,CASSIAQDYLYNEQFF,TGTGCCAGTAGTATAGCCCAGGACTACCTCTACAATGAGCAGTTCTTC
TRBD2,TRBV6-5,TRBJ2-1,-,CASSFRTSGLYNEQFF,TGTGCCAGCAGTTTTAGGACTAGCGGGTTATACAATGAGCAGTTCTTC
TRBD1,TRBV27,TRBJ2-2,-,CASSVQGIGELFF,TGTGCCAGCAGTGTACAGGGGATAGGGGAGCTGTTTTTT
-,TRBV27,TRBJ2-7,-,CASSFGQNYEQYF,TGTGCCAGCAGTTTCGGACAGAACTACGAGCAGTACTTC
-,TRBV7-9,TRBJ2-1,-,CASSPRGGRAFNEQFF,TGTGCCAGCAGCCCCAGGGGCGGGAGAGCTTTCAATGAGCAGTTCTTC
-,TRBV11-3,TRBJ2-7,-,CASSLASLSEQYF,TGTGCCAGCAGCTTAGCTTCCCTCTCCGAGCAGTACTTC
TRBD2,TRBV5-1,TRBJ2-5,-,CASTWIAGRETQYF,TGCGCCAGCACTTGGATAGCGGGACGGGAGACCCAGTACTTC
-,TRBV5-1,TRBJ2-2,-,CASSPLGNTGELFF,TGCGCCAGCAGCCCCCTCGGGAACACCGGGGAGCTGTTTTTT
-,TRBV6-5,TRBJ2-6,-,CASSSYAGSGANVLTF,TGTGCCAGCAGTTCCTATGCAGGGTCTGGGGCCAACGTCCTGACTTTC
-,TRBV5-8,TRBJ2-1,-,CASSLGAGSSYNEQFF,TGTGCCAGCAGCTTGGGCGCGGGAAGCTCCTACAATGAGCAGTTCTTC
TRBD2,TRBV18,TRBJ2-1,-,CASSPPRAGGGLDEQFF,TGTGCCAGCTCACCACCGAGAGCGGGAGGAGGTTTGGATGAGCAGTTCTTC
TRBD1,TRBV3-1/TRBV3-2,TRBJ2-7,-,CASSHSGTGNEQYF,TGTGCCAGCAGCCACTCCGGGACAGGTAACGAGCAGTACTTC
-,TRBV18,TRBJ2-7,-,CASSLTLAEPYEQYF,TGTGCCAGCTCATTGACGTTAGCGGAGCCCTACGAGCAGTACTTC
TRBD1,TRBV2,TRBJ1-1,-,CASTSARGLDTEAFF,TGTGCCAGCACTTCCGCCAGGGGGCTGGACACTGAAGCTTTCTTT
TRBD2,TRBV5-1,TRBJ2-1,-,CASSKTSDPNNEQFF,TGCGCCAGCAGCAAGACTAGCGATCCCAACAATGAGCAGTTCTTC
TRBD1,TRBV29-1,TRBJ1-2,-,CSGGTGVNYGYTF,TGCAGCGGGGGGACAGGGGTTAACTATGGCTACACCTTC
-,TRBV28,TRBJ1-5,few,CASSPQGSPRPQHF,TGTGCCAGCAGTCCTCAGGGGTCGCCGCGGCCCCAGCATTTT
TRBD2,TRBV19,TRBJ2-7,once,CASSMSGGAGYEQYF,TGTGCCAGTAGTATGTCCGGGGGGGCAGGTTACGAGCAGTACTTC
-,TRBV29-1,TRBJ2-7,once,CSVESPLSYEQYF,TGCAGCGTTGAGTCCCCCCTCTCCTACGAGCAGTACTTC
TRBD2,TRBV11-2,TRBJ2-7,once,CASSLTSGSYEQYF,TGTGCCAGCAGCTTGACTAGCGGCTCCTACGAGCAGTACTTC
-,TRBV18,TRBJ2-2,once,CASSELENTGELFF,TGTGCCAGCTCAGAGTTAGAGAACACCGGGGAGCTGTTTTTT
-,TRBV9,TRBJ2-3,-,CASSAGGKDTQYF,TGTGCCAGCAGCGCTGGCGGCAAAGATACGCAGTATTTT
-,TRBV6-5,TRBJ2-3,-,CASRLTDTQYF,TGTGCCAGCAGACTCACAGATACGCAGTATTTT
TRBD1,TRBV28,TRBJ1-6,once,CASSGSDRANSPLHF,TGTGCCAGCAGTGGATCGGACAGGGCTAATTCACCCCTCCACTTT
-,TRBV15,TRBJ2-5,-,CATSRDPQETQYF,TGTGCCACCAGCAGAGATCCTCAAGAGACCCAGTACTTC
TRBD1,TRBV18,TRBJ2-3,-,CASSPPTGGTDTQYF,TGTGCCAGCTCACCACCAACAGGGGGCACAGATACGCAGTATTTT
-,TRBV15,TRBJ1-2,-,CATSRQGFEGYTF,TGTGCCACCAGCAGACAGGGGTTTGAAGGCTACACCTTC
-,TRBV19,TRBJ1-4,-,CASIDEGQGGKLFF,TGTGCCAGTATAGACGAGGGACAAGGCGGAAAACTGTTTTTT
-,TRBV10-3,TRBJ2-6,-,CAISGEGANVLTF,TGTGCCATCAGTGGGGAGGGGGCCAACGTCCTGACTTTC
-,TRBV6-5,TRBJ2-1,-,CASGLSDNEQFF,TGTGCCAGCGGACTAAGCGACAATGAGCAGTTCTTC
TRBD1,TRBV4-2,TRBJ2-7,few,CASSLGQGAYEQYF,TGTGCCAGCAGCCTGGGACAGGGTGCCTACGAGCAGTACTTC
-,TRBV13,TRBJ1-3,-,CASSLRSSGNTIYF,TGTGCCAGCAGCCTGAGGAGCTCTGGAAACACCATATATTTT
-,TRBV5-1,TRBJ2-3,-,CASSYPKRPDTQYF,TGCGCCAGCAGCTACCCAAAGAGGCCAGATACGCAGTATTTT
TRBD2,TRBV3-1/TRBV3-2,TRBJ2-4,-,CASTLGPGGKNIQYF,TGTGCCAGCACCTTGGGCCCGGGGGGCAAAAACATTCAGTACTTC